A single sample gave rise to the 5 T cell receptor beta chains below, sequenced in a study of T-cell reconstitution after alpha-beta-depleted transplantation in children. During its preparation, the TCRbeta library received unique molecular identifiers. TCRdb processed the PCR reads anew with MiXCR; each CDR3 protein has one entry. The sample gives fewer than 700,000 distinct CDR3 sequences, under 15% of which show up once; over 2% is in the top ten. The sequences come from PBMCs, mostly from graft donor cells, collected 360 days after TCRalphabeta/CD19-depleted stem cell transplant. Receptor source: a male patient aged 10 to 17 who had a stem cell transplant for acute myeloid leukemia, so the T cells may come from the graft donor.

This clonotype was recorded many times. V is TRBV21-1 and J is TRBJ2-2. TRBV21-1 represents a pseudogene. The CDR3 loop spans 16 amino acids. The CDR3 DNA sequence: TGTGCCAGCAGCAAATTCGTGAGGACGAACACCGGGGAGCTGTTTTTT. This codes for CASSKFVRTNTGELFF.

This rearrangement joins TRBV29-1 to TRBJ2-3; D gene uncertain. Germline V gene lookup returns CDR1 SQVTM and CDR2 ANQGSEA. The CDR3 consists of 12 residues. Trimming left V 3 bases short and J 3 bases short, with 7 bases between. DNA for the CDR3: TGCAGCGTTGATCTGGGGACAGATACGCAGTATTTT. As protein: CSVDLGTDTQYF.

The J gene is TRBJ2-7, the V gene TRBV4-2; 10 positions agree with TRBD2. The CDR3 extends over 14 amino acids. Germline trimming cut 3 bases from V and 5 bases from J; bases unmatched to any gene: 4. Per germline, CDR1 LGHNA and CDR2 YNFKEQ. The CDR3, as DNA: TGTGCCAGCAGCCACCCCGGGACTAGCGACGAGCAGTACTTC. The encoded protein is CASSHPGTSDEQYF.

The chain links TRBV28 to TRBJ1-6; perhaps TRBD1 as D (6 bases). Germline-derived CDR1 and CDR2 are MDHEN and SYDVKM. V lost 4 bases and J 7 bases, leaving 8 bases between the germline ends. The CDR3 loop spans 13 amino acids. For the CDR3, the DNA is TGTGCCAGCAGTTCCGGACAGAATTCACCCCTCCACTTT. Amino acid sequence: CASSSGQNSPLHF. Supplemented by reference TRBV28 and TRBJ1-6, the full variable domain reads DVKVTQSSRYLVKRTGEKVFLECVQDMDHENMFWYRQDPGLGLRLIYFSYDVKMKEKGDIPEGYSVSREKKERFSLILESASTNQTSMYLCASSSGQNSPLHFGNGTRLTVT.

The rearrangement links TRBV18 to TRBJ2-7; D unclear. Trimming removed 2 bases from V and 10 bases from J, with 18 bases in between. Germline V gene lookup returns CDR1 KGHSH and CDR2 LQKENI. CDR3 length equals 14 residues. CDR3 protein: CASSPDKPGPNQYF. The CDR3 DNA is TGTGCCAGCTCACCAGACAAACCGGGCCCGAATCAGTACTTC.